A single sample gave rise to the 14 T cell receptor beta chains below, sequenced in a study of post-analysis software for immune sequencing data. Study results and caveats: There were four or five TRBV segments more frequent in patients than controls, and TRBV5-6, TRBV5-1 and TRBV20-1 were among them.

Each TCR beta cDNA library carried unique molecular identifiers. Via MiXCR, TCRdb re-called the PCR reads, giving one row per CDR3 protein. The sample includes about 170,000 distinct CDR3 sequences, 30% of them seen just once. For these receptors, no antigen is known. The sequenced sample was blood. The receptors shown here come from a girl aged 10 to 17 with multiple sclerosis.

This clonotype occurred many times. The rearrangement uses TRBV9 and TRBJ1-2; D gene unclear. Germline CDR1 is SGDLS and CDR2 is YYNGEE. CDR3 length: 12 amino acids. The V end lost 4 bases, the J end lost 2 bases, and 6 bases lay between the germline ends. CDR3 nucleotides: TGTGCCAGCAGCCCGCCCAACTATGGCTACACCTTC. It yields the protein CASSPPNYGYTF.

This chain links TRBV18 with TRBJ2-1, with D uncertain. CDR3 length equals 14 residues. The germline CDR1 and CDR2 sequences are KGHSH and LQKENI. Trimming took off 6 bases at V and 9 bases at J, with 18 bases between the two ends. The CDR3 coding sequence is TGTGCCAGCTCCCCGATCGCCAGTGGCAGTGAGCAGTTCTTC. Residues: CASSPIASGSEQFF.

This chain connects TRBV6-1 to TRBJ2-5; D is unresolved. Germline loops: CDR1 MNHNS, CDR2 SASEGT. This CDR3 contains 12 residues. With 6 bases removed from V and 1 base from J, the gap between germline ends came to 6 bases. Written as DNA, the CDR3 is TGTGCCAGCAGCAGAGTCCAAGAGACCCAGTACTTC. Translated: CASSRVQETQYF.

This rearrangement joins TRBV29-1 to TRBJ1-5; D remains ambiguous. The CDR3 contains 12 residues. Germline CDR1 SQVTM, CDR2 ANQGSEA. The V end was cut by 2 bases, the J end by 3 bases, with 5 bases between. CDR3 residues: CSVERDNQPQHF. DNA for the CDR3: TGCAGCGTTGAAAGGGACAATCAGCCCCAGCATTTT.

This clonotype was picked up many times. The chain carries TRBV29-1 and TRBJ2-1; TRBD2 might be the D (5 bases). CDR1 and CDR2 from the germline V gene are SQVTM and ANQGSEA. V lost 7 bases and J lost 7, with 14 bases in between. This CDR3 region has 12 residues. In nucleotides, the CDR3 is TGCAGCGCCCGACCGCCGGGGAATGAGCAGTTCTTC. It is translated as CSARPPGNEQFF.

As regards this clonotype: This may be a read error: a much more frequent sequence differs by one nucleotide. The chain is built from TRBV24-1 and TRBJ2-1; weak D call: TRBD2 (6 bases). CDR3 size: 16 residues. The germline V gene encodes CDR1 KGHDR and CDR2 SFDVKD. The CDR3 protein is CVTSGGQGPLGREQFF. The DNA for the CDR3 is TGTGTCACCAGTGGAGGCCAGGGACCCCTGGGGAGGGAGCAGTTCTTC.

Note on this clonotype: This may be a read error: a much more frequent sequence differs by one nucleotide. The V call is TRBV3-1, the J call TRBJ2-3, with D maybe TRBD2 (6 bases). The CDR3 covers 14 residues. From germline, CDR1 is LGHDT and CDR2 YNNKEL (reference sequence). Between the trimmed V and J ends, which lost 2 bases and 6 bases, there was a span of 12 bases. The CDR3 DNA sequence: TGTGCCAGCAGCCAACTCGGGAGAACGGATACGCAGTATTTT. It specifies CASSQLGRTDTQYF.

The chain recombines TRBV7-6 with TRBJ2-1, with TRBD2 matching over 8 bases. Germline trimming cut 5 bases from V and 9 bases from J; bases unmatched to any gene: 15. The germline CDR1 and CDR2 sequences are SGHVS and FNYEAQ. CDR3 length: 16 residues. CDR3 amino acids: CASSPIRGTSIFEQFF. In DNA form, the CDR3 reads TGTGCCAGCAGCCCGATCCGAGGGACTAGTATTTTTGAGCAGTTCTTC. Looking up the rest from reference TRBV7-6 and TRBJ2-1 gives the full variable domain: GAGVSQSPRYKVTKRGQDVALRCDPISGHVSLYWYRQALGQGPEFLTYFNYEAQQDKSGLPNDRFSAERPEGSISTLTIQRTEQRDSAMYRCASSPIRGTSIFEQFFGPGTRLTVL.

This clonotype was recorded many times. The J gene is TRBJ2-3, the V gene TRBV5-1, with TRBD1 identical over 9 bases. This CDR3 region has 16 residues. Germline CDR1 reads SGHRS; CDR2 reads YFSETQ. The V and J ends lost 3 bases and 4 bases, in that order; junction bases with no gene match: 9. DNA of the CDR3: TGCGCCAGCAGCTCGGGACAGGGTCGGCCCTCAGATACGCAGTATTTT. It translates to CASSSGQGRPSDTQYF.

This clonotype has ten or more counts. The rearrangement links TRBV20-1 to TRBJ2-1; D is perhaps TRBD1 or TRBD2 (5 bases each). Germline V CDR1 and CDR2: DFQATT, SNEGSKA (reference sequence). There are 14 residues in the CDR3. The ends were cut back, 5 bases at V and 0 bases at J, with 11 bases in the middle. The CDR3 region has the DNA TGCAGTGCTGGGACCTGGGGCTCCTACAATGAGCAGTTCTTC. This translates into CSAGTWGSYNEQFF.

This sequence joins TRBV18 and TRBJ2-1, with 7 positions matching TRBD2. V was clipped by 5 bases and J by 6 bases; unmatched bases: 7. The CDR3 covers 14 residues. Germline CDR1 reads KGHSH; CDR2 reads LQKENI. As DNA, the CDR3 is TGTGCCAGCTCAGAGCTAGCGGCACCCAATGAGCAGTTCTTC. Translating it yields CASSELAAPNEQFF. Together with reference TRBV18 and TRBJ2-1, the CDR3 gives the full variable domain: NAGVMQNPRHLVRRRGQEARLRCSPMKGHSHVYWYRQLPEEGLKFMVYLQKENIIDESGMPKERFSAEFPKEGPSILRIQQVVRGDSAAYFCASSELAAPNEQFFGPGTRLTVL.

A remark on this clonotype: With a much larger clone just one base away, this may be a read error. This chain's CDR3 is CSARGTGSEKLFF. CDR3 sequence (DNA): TGCAGTGCCCGGGGGACAGGGAGTGAAAAACTGTTTTTT. The chain is built from TRBV20-1 and TRBJ1-4, with 9 bases that match TRBD1. Germline V gene data show CDR1 as DFQATT and CDR2 as SNEGSKA (reference sequence). CDR3 length: 13 residues. V lost 6 bases, J lost 7 bases, and 6 bases stayed unmatched.

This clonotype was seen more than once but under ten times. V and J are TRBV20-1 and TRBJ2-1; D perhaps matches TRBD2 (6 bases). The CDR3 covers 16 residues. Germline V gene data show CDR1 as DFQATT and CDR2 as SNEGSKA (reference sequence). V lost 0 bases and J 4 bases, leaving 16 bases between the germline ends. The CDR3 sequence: CSARDSSGAGYNEQFF. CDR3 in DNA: TGCAGTGCTAGAGATAGTAGCGGAGCTGGGTACAATGAGCAGTTCTTC.

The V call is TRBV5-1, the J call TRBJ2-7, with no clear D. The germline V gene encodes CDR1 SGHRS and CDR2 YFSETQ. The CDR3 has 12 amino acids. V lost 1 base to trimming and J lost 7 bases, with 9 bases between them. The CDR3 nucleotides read TGCGCCAGCAGCTTGCGCAGCAATGAGCAGTACTTC. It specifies CASSLRSNEQYF.